The 23 T cell receptor beta chains given below trace back to one sample, sequenced in a study of OX40 agonist ivuxolimab in advanced cancers. TCRdb's table, derived via immunoSEQ multiplex PCR, lists solely in-frame clones and lacks some. This repertoire shows about 76,000 clones, about 88% found once; its top ten account for just over 2.5%. Sequenced material: CD4+ or CD8+ T cells sorted from blood, taken in a trial of the OX40 agonist ivuxolimab. The receptors originated from an adult with an advanced solid tumor such as melanoma, head and neck, liver or kidney cancer.

The chain uses TRBV7-3 and TRBJ1-2; D is possibly TRBD1 (5 bases). V dropped 5 bases and J dropped 2 bases, with 12 bases sitting between them. The length of the CDR3 is 14 residues. The germline gives CDR1 SGHTA, CDR2 FQGTGA. The CDR3 protein is CASSPGGGNYGYTF. As DNA, the CDR3 is TGTGCCAGCAGCCCCGGCGGGGGAAACTATGGCTACACCTTC.

V is TRBV28 and J is TRBJ1-1; the match to TRBD1 covers 8 bases. The CDR3 runs 14 residues. V lost 6 bases to trimming and J lost 2 bases; unmatched junction nucleotides: 5. The germline V gene has CDR1 MDHEN and CDR2 SYDVKM. The CDR3 DNA follows: TGTGCCAGCAGCCTCGGACAGGGAAACACTGAAGCTTTCTTT. Translating gives CASSLGQGNTEAFF.

The chain is built from TRBV2 and TRBJ2-3, with 10 positions matching TRBD2. CDR1 is SNHLY and CDR2 is FYNNEI in the germline V gene. The ends lost 7 bases at V and 2 bases at J; junction bases unmatched: 6. The CDR3 is made up of 15 amino acids. The CDR3 loop is CASTLTSGFTDTQYF. The CDR3, as DNA: TGTGCCAGCACCCTGACTAGCGGGTTCACAGATACGCAGTATTTT.

The chain couples TRBV9 to TRBJ1-6; the D is unclear. The CDR3 is 13 amino acids. Trimming removed 1 base from V and 8 bases from J, with 7 bases in between. The germline V gene encodes CDR1 SGDLS and CDR2 YYNGEE. The CDR3 sequence: CASSVQVDSPLHF. In nucleotides, the CDR3 is TGTGCCAGCAGCGTACAGGTGGATTCACCCCTCCACTTT.

This clone appeared a few times. This chain joins TRBV27 and TRBJ1-6; D uncertain. Germline V gene data show CDR1 as MNHEY and CDR2 as SMNVEV (reference sequence). The ends were cut back, 4 bases at V and 10 bases at J, with 17 bases in the middle. The CDR3 totals 15 residues. As DNA, the CDR3 is TGTGCCAGCAGTTCCCGGGAGGTAACCAGCTCACCCCTCCACTTT. Protein: CASSSREVTSSPLHF.

The V and J genes are TRBV7-9 and TRBJ1-2, with 7 bases aligning to TRBD1. J lost 6 bases, V lost 5 bases, and 3 bases had no gene match. Germline V gene data show CDR1 as SEHNR and CDR2 as FQNEAQ (reference sequence). The length of the CDR3 is 12 residues. CDR3 amino acids: CASSLGQNGYTF. For the CDR3, the DNA is TGTGCCAGCAGCCTGGGACAGAATGGCTACACCTTC.

Written as DNA, the CDR3 is TGTGCCAGCAGCTCGCGAGACTCTAACTATGGCTACACCTTC. Translated, it gives CASSSRDSNYGYTF. The chain employs TRBV7-6 and TRBJ1-2; D is undetermined. Germline values: CDR1 SGHVS, CDR2 FNYEAQ. V gave up 4 bases and J gave up 0 bases, with 9 bases separating them. This CDR3 region has 14 residues. Using reference TRBV7-6 and TRBJ1-2 for the parts outside the CDR3, the full variable domain is GAGVSQSPRYKVTKRGQDVALRCDPISGHVSLYWYRQALGQGPEFLTYFNYEAQQDKSGLPNDRFSAERPEGSISTLTIQRTEQRDSAMYRCASSSRDSNYGYTFGSGTRLTVV.

V and J are TRBV7-2 and TRBJ2-2; TRBD1 matches at 10 bases. Looked up from germline, CDR1 is SGHTA and CDR2 is FQGNSA. With 5 bases clipped from V and 4 bases from J, the junction kept 7 bases outside the gene matches. The CDR3 has 16 residues. CDR3 bases: TGTGCCAGCAGCACCCGACAGGGGGCCGGCACCGGGGAGCTGTTTTTT. It translates to CASSTRQGAGTGELFF. The whole variable domain, remainder taken from reference TRBV7-2 and TRBJ2-2, is GAGVSQSPSNKVTEKGKDVELRCDPISGHTALYWYRQSLGQGLEFLIYFQGNSAPDKSGLPSDRFSAERTGGSVSTLTIQRTQQEDSAVYLCASSTRQGAGTGELFFGEGSRLTVL.

CDR3 nucleotides: TGCGCCAGCAGCCAGGGACAGGTTAACTATGGCTACACCTTC. As protein: CASSQGQVNYGYTF. The chain employs TRBV5-1 and TRBJ1-2, with 8 bases that match TRBD1. Germline V gives CDR1 SGHRS, CDR2 YFSETQ. CDR3 size: 14 residues. The V gene end was trimmed by 4 bases and the J gene end by 1 base; junction bases not matched to a gene: 3.

J is TRBJ2-2 and V is TRBV7-9; 7 nucleotides agree with TRBD1. Germline V gene sequence: CDR1 SEHNR, CDR2 FQNEAQ (reference sequence). J was trimmed by 6 bases and V by 6 bases; bases with no gene match: 7. CDR3 length equals 14 residues. The CDR3 loop reads CASSIPTGAGELFF. CDR3 coding DNA: TGTGCCAGCAGTATTCCCACAGGGGCCGGGGAGCTGTTTTTT.

This chain links TRBV19 with TRBJ1-2; TRBD1 might be the D (5 bases). Per germline, CDR1 LNHDA and CDR2 SQIVND (reference sequence). This CDR3 region has 12 residues. Trimming took 5 bases from V and 8 from J, leaving 12 bases between them. The CDR3 spells CASSVSRDGYTF. The CDR3 coding sequence is TGTGCCAGTAGTGTCAGCCGGGACGGCTACACCTTC. The full variable domain, with the rest looked up from reference TRBV19 and TRBJ1-2, is DGGITQSPKYLFRKEGQNVTLSCEQNLNHDAMYWYRQDPGQGLRLIYYSQIVNDFQKGDIAEGYSVSREKKESFPLTVTSAQKNPTAFYLCASSVSRDGYTFGSGTRLTVV.

The rearrangement uses TRBV5-1 and TRBJ1-1, with D hard to call. This CDR3 spans 14 amino acids. Trimming left V 0 bases short and J 2 bases short, with 8 bases between. CDR1 is SGHRS and CDR2 is YFSETQ in the germline V gene. The CDR3 spells CASSLAPYNTEAFF. CDR3 DNA: TGCGCCAGCAGCTTGGCCCCTTACAACACTGAAGCTTTCTTT.

The J gene is TRBJ1-2, the V gene TRBV28; 7 bases fit TRBD1. This CDR3 has 11 amino acids. Germline trimming cut 11 bases from V and 3 bases from J; bases unmatched to any gene: 3. Per the germline V gene, CDR1 is MDHEN and CDR2 is SYDVKM. The CDR3 bases are TGTGCCGAGGGGGCGGACTATGGCTACACCTTC. This sequence encodes CAEGADYGYTF.

The rearrangement uses TRBV7-8 and TRBJ1-6; the match to TRBD1 covers 7 bases. The germline V gene has CDR1 SGHVS and CDR2 FQNEAQ. The CDR3 loop spans 15 amino acids. V lost 5 bases to trimming and J lost 4 bases; unmatched junction nucleotides: 5. CDR3 nucleotide sequence: TGTGCCAGCAGCGGGGGGACAGTATATAATTCACCCCTCCACTTT. This translates into CASSGGTVYNSPLHF.

In its sample, this clone was seen once. This chain links TRBV7-2 with TRBJ1-5; 8 bases line up with TRBD1. Germline CDR1 reads SGHTA; CDR2 reads FQGNSA. The CDR3 loop spans 17 amino acids. The V and J ends lost 1 base and 5 bases, in that order; junction bases with no gene match: 10. CDR3 sequence: CASSLGFLRQGYQPQHF. CDR3 DNA sequence: TGTGCCAGCAGCTTAGGTTTCCTTAGACAGGGGTATCAGCCCCAGCATTTT.

The chain has TRBV6-1 and TRBJ2-3; 7 positions match TRBD1. This CDR3 contains 14 residues. Germline V gene sequence: CDR1 MNHNS, CDR2 SASEGT. V gave up 6 bases and J gave up 3 bases; unmatched junction bases: 6. CDR3 DNA: TGTGCCAGCAGCGTAAACAGGGGAACAGATACGCAGTATTTT. Translated: CASSVNRGTDTQYF.

The chain combines TRBV28 with TRBJ1-1; 7 bases agree with TRBD1. Germline CDR1 and CDR2: MDHEN and SYDVKM. The CDR3 consists of 17 residues. V dropped 8 bases and J dropped 1; count of bases not matched to a gene: 16. The CDR3 protein is CASLSFRDSLTNTEAFF. The CDR3 DNA reads as TGTGCCAGCCTAAGCTTCCGGGACAGCTTAACGAACACTGAAGCTTTCTTT. The complete variable domain, with remaining parts taken from reference TRBV28 and TRBJ1-1, reads DVKVTQSSRYLVKRTGEKVFLECVQDMDHENMFWYRQDPGLGLRLIYFSYDVKMKEKGDIPEGYSVSREKKERFSLILESASTNQTSMYLCASLSFRDSLTNTEAFFGQGTRLTVV.

The chain employs TRBV28 and TRBJ1-5; D is unresolved. V dropped 5 bases and J dropped 2 bases, with 10 bases sitting between them. The germline gives CDR1 MDHEN, CDR2 SYDVKM. The CDR3 loop spans 14 amino acids. Here the CDR3 DNA reads TGTGCCAGCAGTCTTAACACGGGCAATCAGCCCCAGCATTTT. As protein: CASSLNTGNQPQHF.

The chain has TRBV4-1 and TRBJ2-1; D is possibly TRBD1 or TRBD2 (5 bases each). Per germline, CDR1 MGHRA and CDR2 YSYEKL. Trimming took off 5 bases at V and 7 bases at J, with 9 bases between the two ends. The CDR3 is 12 residues long. CDR3 in amino acids: CASSGWGNEQFF. As DNA, the CDR3 is TGCGCCAGCAGCGGCTGGGGGAATGAGCAGTTCTTC.

The chain joins TRBV28 to TRBJ1-1; 7 nucleotides agree with TRBD1. Losses at the gene ends were 5 bases for V and 4 bases for J; bases not matched to a gene: 7. Looked up from germline, CDR1 is MDHEN and CDR2 is SYDVKM. The CDR3 length is 14 residues. CDR3 in amino acids: CASSVPDRTTEAFF. The CDR3 bases are TGTGCCAGCAGTGTTCCGGACAGGACCACTGAAGCTTTCTTT.

This clone was recorded a few times. This chain links TRBV28 with TRBJ2-3; 10 bases match TRBD1. Germline assignment: CDR1 MDHEN and CDR2 SYDVKM. Unmatched junction bases numbered 7, after V lost 6 bases and J lost 4 bases. The CDR3 is made up of 15 amino acids. The CDR3 region is CASRGDRGYSDTQYF. The CDR3 DNA reads TGTGCCAGCAGGGGGGACAGGGGATATTCAGATACGCAGTATTTT.

The chain couples TRBV2 to TRBJ1-5; no reliable D call. The germline V gene has CDR1 SNHLY and CDR2 FYNNEI. There are 15 residues in the CDR3. Trimming pared 6 bases from V and 0 bases from J, leaving 12 bases between. This chain's CDR3 is CASRSNRNSNQPQHF. As DNA, the CDR3 is TGTGCCAGCAGATCAAACAGAAATAGCAATCAGCCCCAGCATTTT.

The chain combines TRBV19 with TRBJ2-3; perhaps D is TRBD1 or TRBD2 (5 bases each). CDR1 is LNHDA, CDR2 SQIVND, per germline (reference sequence). CDR3 size: 14 residues. V lost 6 bases and J lost 0, with 10 bases in between. The CDR3 sequence is CASRGTASTDTQYF. The CDR3 region has the DNA TGTGCCAGTAGAGGGACGGCTAGCACAGATACGCAGTATTTT.